This T cell receptor (beta chain) was retrieved from a study of blood T cell repertoires in COVID-19. As processed by the authors: Reference gene primer amplification yielded estimated nucleated cell counts. TCRdb keeps only in-frame clones here, not all; method: immunoSEQ multiplex PCR. V, J and clone size derive from that table, while D and trimming were established from the DNA sequence. Of about 300,000 clones in the sample, around nine tenths were seen once. The receptor was isolated from a man between 65 and 80 years old with acute or convalescent COVID-19. Sequencing input: peripheral blood.

CDR3 in amino acids: CASMGQGGEAFF. The CDR3 DNA sequence: TGTGCCAGCATGGGACAAGGGGGTGAAGCTTTCTTT. The V and J genes are TRBV7-9 and TRBJ1-1; possibly TRBD1 for D (6 bases). The CDR3 extends over 12 amino acids. V was trimmed by 7 bases and J by 7 bases, leaving 13 bases between them. Germline lookup yields CDR1 SEHNR and CDR2 FQNEAQ (reference sequence).